The 19 T cell receptor beta chains in this list originate from one sample, sequenced in a study of PD-1 blockade in classical Hodgkin lymphoma (dated by TCRdb to 2019 to 2021). The time point label, read with the paper, signifies: newly diagnosed, previously untreated cHL patient sample. Libraries were made using the immunoSEQ multiplex PCR assay. Entries here come from immuneACCESS through TCRdb and include only in-frame sequences with V and J called. Some clones fail to appear in such tables; in the studies checked, an unresolved V gene covers under half of the shortfall, and the cause of the remainder is unknown. The sample table holds 25,000 to 35,000 clones, of which approximately 94% were seen once. The ten largest account for around 2% of the sample. The sequencing input was peripheral blood mononuclear cells (PBMCs). Source of these receptors: a human donor with classical Hodgkin lymphoma.

The CDR3 DNA reads as TGTGCCAGTAGTATGGCGTTTGGTCGGACTGAAGCTTTCTTT. Amino acid sequence: CASSMAFGRTEAFF. The J gene is TRBJ1-1, the V gene TRBV19; D is uncertain. The CDR3 sequence is 14 residues long. Germline V gene sequence: CDR1 LNHDA, CDR2 SQIVND (reference sequence). Trimming removed 3 bases from V and 5 bases from J, with 13 bases in between.

CDR3: CASSLVRQETQYF. Written as DNA, the CDR3 is TGTGCCAGCAGCTTGGTTCGGCAAGAGACCCAGTACTTC. This chain connects TRBV5-5 to TRBJ2-5; no firm D call. This CDR3 contains 13 residues. V shed 0 bases and J shed 2 bases, with 5 bases lying between them. Germline V gives CDR1 SGHKS, CDR2 YYEKEE (reference sequence). Together with reference TRBV5-5 and TRBJ2-5, the CDR3 gives the full variable domain: DAGVTQSPTHLIKTRGQQVTLRCSPISGHKSVSWYQQVLGQGPQFIFQYYEKEERGRGNFPDRFSARQFPNYSSELNVNALLLGDSALYLCASSLVRQETQYFGPGTRLLVL.

The chain links TRBV5-1 to TRBJ2-5; D is undetermined. V was trimmed by 0 bases and J by 2 bases, leaving 8 bases between them. CDR1 SGHRS and CDR2 YFSETQ come from the germline V gene. The CDR3 totals 14 residues. In DNA, the CDR3 is TGCGCCAGCAGCTTGGAGTACAAGCAAGAGACCCAGTACTTC. It is translated as CASSLEYKQETQYF. Full variable domain (outside the CDR3, taken from reference TRBV5-1 and TRBJ2-5): KAGVTQTPRYLIKTRGQQVTLSCSPISGHRSVSWYQQTPGQGLQFLFEYFSETQRNKGNFPGRFSGRQFSNSRSEMNVSTLELGDSALYLCASSLEYKQETQYFGPGTRLLVL.

The chain couples TRBV15 to TRBJ2-3, with D unclear. CDR3 length: 14 amino acids. CDR1 and CDR2 from the germline V gene are LNHNV and YYDKDF (reference sequence). V lost 0 bases to trimming and J lost 12 bases, with 16 bases between them. Here the CDR3 reads CATSRDSPLQKQYF. The CDR3 region has the DNA TGTGCCACCAGCAGAGATTCTCCTCTTCAGAAACAGTATTTT.

The J gene is TRBJ2-3, the V gene TRBV9; no clear D. Trimming removed 1 base from V and 2 bases from J, with 11 bases in between. This CDR3 has 15 residues. CDR1 is SGDLS and CDR2 is YYNGEE in the germline V gene. DNA for the CDR3: TGTGCCAGCAGCGTAAGTTATAGTACCACAGATACGCAGTATTTT. It yields the protein CASSVSYSTTDTQYF.

The chain employs TRBV27 and TRBJ1-5, with TRBD1 matching over 8 bases. From germline, CDR1 is MNHEY and CDR2 SMNVEV (reference sequence). The junction had 3 bases not matched to a gene; V was cut back by 0 bases and J by 5 bases. The CDR3 contains 15 residues. CDR3 nucleotide sequence: TGTGCCAGCAGTTTATCCGGGACAGGACATCAGCCCCAGCATTTT. This encodes CASSLSGTGHQPQHF.

The chain combines TRBV30 with TRBJ2-7; D unclear. Germline V gene data show CDR1 as GTSNPN and CDR2 as SVGIG (reference sequence). There are 15 residues in the CDR3. V was pared by 1 base and J by 6 bases, with 19 bases between. The CDR3 sequence is CAWSAPGRISGEQYF. The CDR3 nucleotides read TGTGCCTGGAGTGCCCCGGGCAGGATCTCCGGCGAGCAGTACTTC.

J is TRBJ2-7 and V is TRBV6-1; D may be TRBD2 (6 bases). The CDR3 length is 13 residues. CDR1 is MNHNS, CDR2 SASEGT, per germline. V lost 10 bases, J lost 0 bases, and 13 bases lay in between. The CDR3 reads CATSERSSYEQYF. The DNA for the CDR3 is TGTGCCACTAGCGAGAGGTCCTCCTACGAGCAGTACTTC.

This rearrangement joins TRBV7-2 to TRBJ2-7; no clear D. CDR1 SGHTA and CDR2 FQGNSA come from the germline V gene. The germline V and J ends were trimmed by 3 bases and 0 bases, with 6 bases remaining between them. The length of the CDR3 is 13 residues. This CDR3 reads CASSLPISYEQYF. Here the CDR3 DNA reads TGTGCCAGCAGCTTGCCTATCTCCTACGAGCAGTACTTC.

This clone came up once. V usage is TRBV19 and J usage is TRBJ2-7; 9 bases are shared with TRBD1. V trimming: 5 bases; J trimming: 0 bases; junction bases outside the gene matches: 2. The CDR3 extends over 14 amino acids. From germline, CDR1 is LNHDA and CDR2 SQIVND (reference sequence). CDR3 DNA: TGTGCCAGTAGTGTACAGGGGGCCTCCTACGAGCAGTACTTC. Residues: CASSVQGASYEQYF.

The table lists this clone with a count of one. This rearrangement joins TRBV18 to TRBJ2-3; 11 bases are shared with TRBD2. This CDR3 is built from 16 residues. J was trimmed by 4 bases and V by 3 bases; bases with no gene match: 6. CDR1 KGHSH and CDR2 LQKENI come from the germline V gene. The CDR3 DNA reads TGTGCCAGCTCACCCCTAGCGGGGGGTCCCGCAGATACGCAGTATTTT. Its protein is CASSPLAGGPADTQYF.

The J gene is TRBJ2-2, the V gene TRBV4-3, with 8 bases lining up with TRBD2. The length of the CDR3 is 16 residues. Germline loops: CDR1 LGHNA, CDR2 YSLEER. V was clipped by 1 base and J by 4 bases; unmatched bases: 5. CDR3 sequence reads: CASSQVRGGGTGELFF. CDR3 sequence (DNA): TGCGCCAGCAGCCAAGTTCGGGGGGGAGGCACCGGGGAGCTGTTTTTT.

This clone was seen once. The chain carries TRBV19 and TRBJ1-1, with D maybe TRBD1 (6 bases). The CDR3 consists of 14 residues. Germline CDR1 LNHDA, CDR2 SQIVND (reference sequence). Trimming pared 7 bases from V and 4 bases from J, leaving 16 bases between. The CDR3 region is CASTKQGWGTEAFF. CDR3 nucleotides: TGTGCCAGTACCAAACAGGGTTGGGGCACTGAAGCTTTCTTT.

This clone has only one observation. The chain combines TRBV4-1 with TRBJ2-3; D not certain. V was shortened by 2 bases and J by 3 bases, with 6 bases between the two germline ends. Germline-derived CDR1 and CDR2 are MGHRA and YSYEKL. CDR3 length: 13 residues. This chain's CDR3 is CASSQPLTDTQYF. The CDR3 DNA reads TGCGCCAGCAGCCAACCTTTGACAGATACGCAGTATTTT.

This chain uses TRBV6-1 with TRBJ1-1; maybe TRBD1 (5 bases). This CDR3 is built from 15 residues. Germline V CDR1 and CDR2: MNHNS, SASEGT. V shed 2 bases and J shed 3 bases, with 13 bases lying between them. In nucleotides, the CDR3 is TGTGCCAGCAGTGAACGGGACTGGGGAGACACTGAAGCTTTCTTT. Translating it yields CASSERDWGDTEAFF.

The genes are TRBV30 and TRBJ2-7; weak D call: TRBD2 (6 bases). Deletions cut 3 bases from V and 1 base from J, with 10 bases between. The CDR3 length is 13 residues. CDR1 and CDR2 (germline): GTSNPN, SVGIG (reference sequence). CDR3 loop: CAWRWRVSYEQYF. Here the CDR3 DNA reads TGTGCCTGGAGGTGGAGGGTGTCCTACGAGCAGTACTTC.

The rearrangement links TRBV10-3 to TRBJ2-1; 13 nucleotides line up with TRBD2. Germline trimming cut 3 bases from V and 7 bases from J; bases unmatched to any gene: 9. Germline assignment: CDR1 ENHRY and CDR2 SYGVKD. The CDR3 length is 17 residues. The CDR3 DNA reads as TGTGCCATCAGTGACTACCCTCGACTAGCGGGAGGTAATGAGCAGTTCTTC. Its translation: CAISDYPRLAGGNEQFF.

The chain recombines TRBV10-2 with TRBJ2-2; 8 nucleotides line up with TRBD1. V lost 6 bases to trimming and J lost 7 bases; unmatched junction nucleotides: 7. The CDR3 loop spans 14 amino acids. Per the germline V gene, CDR1 is WSHSY and CDR2 is SAAADI. The CDR3 spells CASRDRVLGGELFF. Here the CDR3 DNA reads TGCGCCAGCAGGGACAGGGTGTTGGGCGGGGAGCTGTTTTTT.

The genes are TRBV30 and TRBJ1-6; D might be TRBD1 (6 bases). V lost 4 bases, J lost 1 base, and 11 bases lay in between. The CDR3 consists of 15 residues. The germline V gene has CDR1 GTSNPN and CDR2 SVGIG (reference sequence). The CDR3 reads CAWTDRSSYNSPLHF. The CDR3 coding sequence is TGTGCCTGGACAGACAGGTCTTCCTATAATTCACCCCTCCACTTT.